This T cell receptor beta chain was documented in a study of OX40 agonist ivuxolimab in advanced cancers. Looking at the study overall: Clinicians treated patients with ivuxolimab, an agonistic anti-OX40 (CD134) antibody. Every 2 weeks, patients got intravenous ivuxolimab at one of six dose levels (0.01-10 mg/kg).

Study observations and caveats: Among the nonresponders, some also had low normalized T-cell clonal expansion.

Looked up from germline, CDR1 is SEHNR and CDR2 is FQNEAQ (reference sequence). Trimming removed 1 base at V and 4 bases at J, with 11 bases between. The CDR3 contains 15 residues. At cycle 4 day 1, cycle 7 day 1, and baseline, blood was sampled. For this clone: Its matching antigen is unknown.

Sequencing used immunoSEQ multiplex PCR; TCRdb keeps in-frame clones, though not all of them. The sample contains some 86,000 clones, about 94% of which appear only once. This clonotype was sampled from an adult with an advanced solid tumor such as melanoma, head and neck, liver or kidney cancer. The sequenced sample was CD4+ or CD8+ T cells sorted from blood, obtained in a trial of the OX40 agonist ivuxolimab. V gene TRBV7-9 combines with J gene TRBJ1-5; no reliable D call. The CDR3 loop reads CASSLGGGGNQPQHF. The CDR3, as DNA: TGTGCCAGCAGCTTAGGAGGAGGAGGAAATCAGCCCCAGCATTTT.